The 23 T cell receptor beta chains below were found in one sample sequenced in a study of T cell repertoires in cytomegalovirus infection. MiXCR, applied by TCRdb to the reads, yields one record per CDR3 protein. The repertoire holds about 300,000 distinct CDR3 sequences, with more than 20% as singletons. The sequencing input was PBMCs. The receptors derive from a human donor in good health (CMV status not recorded). Some clones in this sample may be carry-over from other donors' samples.

This clonotype has at least ten counts. The rearrangement joins TRBV7-2 to TRBJ1-1, with TRBD1 matching over 10 bases. The CDR3 loop spans 16 amino acids. V trimming: 5 bases; J trimming: 6 bases; junction bases outside the gene matches: 12. Germline lookup yields CDR1 SGHTA and CDR2 FQGNSA. CDR3 protein: CASSKGPGQGFPEAFF. DNA of the CDR3: TGTGCCAGCAGCAAGGGTCCGGGACAGGGGTTCCCTGAAGCTTTCTTT.

This clonotype appeared a few times. The rearrangement links TRBV20-1 to TRBJ2-7; 8 positions match TRBD1. Germline-derived CDR1 and CDR2 are DFQATT and SNEGSKA (reference sequence). There are 16 residues in the CDR3. With 1 base clipped from V and 0 bases from J, the junction kept 8 bases outside the gene matches. The CDR3 bases are TGCAGTGCTAGAGCGATACAGGGGGTAAGCTCCTACGAGCAGTACTTC. Protein: CSARAIQGVSSYEQYF.

The table lists this clonotype with many counts. This chain links TRBV7-2 with TRBJ2-5; D is possibly TRBD1 or TRBD2 (5 bases each). Per the germline V gene, CDR1 is SGHTA and CDR2 is FQGNSA. Trimming removed 3 bases from V and 5 bases from J, with 13 bases in between. This CDR3 has 14 amino acids. DNA for the CDR3: TGTGCCAGCAGCTTGGGGCGGGCATGGGAGACCCAGTACTTC. As protein: CASSLGRAWETQYF. The variable domain in full, with the rest retrieved from reference TRBV7-2 and TRBJ2-5, is GAGVSQSPSNKVTEKGKDVELRCDPISGHTALYWYRQSLGQGLEFLIYFQGNSAPDKSGLPSDRFSAERTGGSVSTLTIQRTQQEDSAVYLCASSLGRAWETQYFGPGTRLLVL.

The chain links TRBV7-2 to TRBJ2-1; 7 bases agree with TRBD2. The CDR3 is 16 amino acids. Germline lookup yields CDR1 SGHTA and CDR2 FQGNSA. The V gene end was trimmed by 0 bases and the J gene end by 7 bases; junction bases not matched to a gene: 9. CDR3 in DNA: TGTGCCAGCAGCTTAGCCGGCGGGAGTAAGGGGAATGAGCAGTTCTTC. Its translation: CASSLAGGSKGNEQFF.

This clonotype came up many times. The CDR3 is CAISESDTEAFF. For the CDR3, the DNA is TGTGCCATCAGTGAGTCCGACACTGAAGCTTTCTTT. The rearrangement uses TRBV10-3 and TRBJ1-1; D not resolved. The germline V gene encodes CDR1 ENHRY and CDR2 SYGVKD. V was cut by 0 bases and J by 3 bases, with 2 bases left in between. The length of the CDR3 is 12 residues.

Only a few counts were recorded for this clonotype. The chain couples TRBV7-6 to TRBJ1-1; no definite D call. This CDR3 comprises 13 residues. Trimming pared 5 bases from V and 1 base from J, leaving 8 bases between. CDR1 and CDR2 from the germline V gene are SGHVS and FNYEAQ. The CDR3 nucleotides are TGTGCCAGCAGCCAACCCCCGAACACTGAAGCTTTCTTT. Amino acids: CASSQPPNTEAFF.

This chain links TRBV20-1 with TRBJ2-7, with TRBD2 as a possible D gene (6 bases). The CDR3 has 13 amino acids. V was clipped by 3 bases and J by 6 bases, with 15 bases between them. Germline CDR1 DFQATT, CDR2 SNEGSKA (reference sequence). The CDR3 spells CSASLGLLSEQYF. The CDR3 region has the DNA TGCAGTGCTAGCTTGGGACTTCTCTCCGAGCAGTACTTC.

As regards this clonotype: Its ends do not fully match the called genes, so a read error is possible. DNA of the CDR3: TGTGCCAGCAGTGTGGAAAGCTCCTACAATGGGCAGTTCTTC. Protein product: CASSVESSYNGQFF. This chain connects TRBV2 to TRBJ2-1; D gene ambiguous. CDR1 SNHLY and CDR2 FYNNEI come from the germline V gene. The CDR3 consists of 14 residues.

This chain uses TRBV20-1 with TRBJ2-7; D may be TRBD1 (5 bases). Germline-derived CDR1 and CDR2 are DFQATT and SNEGSKA (reference sequence). This CDR3 is built from 13 residues. V lost 0 bases and J 1 base, leaving 7 bases between the germline ends. The CDR3 loop is CSAREDTSYEQYF. CDR3 sequence (DNA): TGCAGTGCTAGAGAGGACACATCCTACGAGCAGTACTTC.

The rearrangement links TRBV7-2 to TRBJ2-2, with D possibly matching TRBD1 (6 bases). Germline V gene data show CDR1 as SGHTA and CDR2 as FQGNSA. The V end lost 7 bases, the J end lost 5 bases, and 14 bases lay between the germline ends. The CDR3 is 14 amino acids. The CDR3 is CASTSIQGTGELFF. The CDR3, as DNA: TGTGCCAGCACCTCTATCCAGGGGACCGGGGAGCTGTTTTTT.

Worth noting for this clonotype: A much more abundant neighbour one base away suggests this may be a read error. The chain carries TRBV7-2 and TRBJ2-1, with 8 bases that match TRBD2. Germline V gene sequence: CDR1 SGHTA, CDR2 FQGNSA. The ends lost 5 bases at V and 10 bases at J; junction bases unmatched: 7. The CDR3 length is 13 residues. CDR3 region: CASSPPKRGEQFF. The DNA for the CDR3 is TGTGCCAGCAGCCCACCGAAGCGGGGGGAGCAGTTCTTC.

The chain combines TRBV28 with TRBJ2-3, with 7 bases lining up with TRBD2. CDR1 MDHEN and CDR2 SYDVKM come from the germline V gene. There are 15 residues in the CDR3. V lost 6 bases and J lost 2; bases outside the gene matches: 8. The DNA for the CDR3 is TGTGCCAGCAGCTCCGGGGGGTCCGACACAGATACGCAGTATTTT. This gives the protein CASSSGGSDTDTQYF. Supplemented by reference TRBV28 and TRBJ2-3, the full variable domain reads DVKVTQSSRYLVKRTGEKVFLECVQDMDHENMFWYRQDPGLGLRLIYFSYDVKMKEKGDIPEGYSVSREKKERFSLILESASTNQTSMYLCASSSGGSDTDTQYFGPGTRLTVL.

The gene calls are TRBV27 and TRBJ2-2; tentative D call: TRBD1 (5 bases). The V gene lost 4 bases and the J gene lost 7 bases, with 19 bases spanning the gap. This CDR3 contains 16 residues. The germline gives CDR1 MNHEY, CDR2 SMNVEV (reference sequence). CDR3: CASSSPFQGFIGELFF. The CDR3 nucleotides read TGTGCCAGCAGTTCCCCCTTCCAGGGATTCATCGGGGAGCTGTTTTTT.

This clonotype was recorded at least ten times. The V gene is TRBV7-6, the J gene TRBJ2-3, with 8 bases identical to TRBD2. J lost 3 bases, V lost 5 bases, and 16 bases had no gene match. The V gene's germline CDR1 is SGHVS and CDR2 FNYEAQ. CDR3 size: 18 residues. Here the CDR3 DNA reads TGTGCCAGCAGCCAAGATCAAGGAAGCGGGAGTAGTACAGATACGCAGTATTTT. This sequence encodes CASSQDQGSGSSTDTQYF.

The V call is TRBV18, the J call TRBJ2-7; D may correspond to TRBD1 or TRBD2 (7 bases each). The V end lost 6 bases, the J end lost 3 bases, and 18 bases lay between the germline ends. Germline values: CDR1 KGHSH, CDR2 LQKENI. This CDR3 is built from 15 residues. CDR3 bases: TGTGCCAGCTCCCGGGGAGGGGGCCTCTTCTACGAGCAGTACTTC. It translates to CASSRGGGLFYEQYF.

This clonotype was seen many times. The gene calls are TRBV12-5 and TRBJ2-1, with 11 bases aligning to TRBD2. The CDR3 extends over 15 amino acids. Germline V gene sequence: CDR1 LGHNT, CDR2 FRNRAP. With 6 bases clipped from V and 6 bases from J, the junction kept 7 bases outside the gene matches. CDR3: CASGPGTSGLNEQFF. CDR3 nucleotides: TGTGCTAGTGGCCCGGGGACTAGCGGACTCAATGAGCAGTTCTTC.

This chain links TRBV11-2 with TRBJ2-5, with D possibly TRBD1 on 7 matching bases. The CDR3 is 17 residues long. The V gene's germline CDR1 is SGHAT and CDR2 FQNNGV. V was shortened by 0 bases and J by 4 bases, with 18 bases between the two germline ends. CDR3 sequence: CASSLDRWRGRGETQYF. DNA of the CDR3: TGTGCCAGCAGCTTAGATCGTTGGAGGGGGCGCGGAGAGACCCAGTACTTC.

The chain uses TRBV20-1 and TRBJ2-2; 7 nucleotides align to TRBD2. Germline CDR1 is DFQATT and CDR2 is SNEGSKA (reference sequence). V was pared by 5 bases and J by 1 base, with 4 bases of the junction left unmatched. The CDR3 totals 14 residues. CDR3 DNA: TGCAGTGCTCTAGCGGAGGGGAACACCGGGGAGCTGTTTTTT. Translated: CSALAEGNTGELFF.

This clonotype occurred a few times. The CDR3 bases are TGTGCCACCAGCAGACGACTAGGAGCAGATACGCAGTATTTT. This sequence encodes CATSRRLGADTQYF. V and J are TRBV15 and TRBJ2-3; D is possibly TRBD2 (6 bases). The CDR3 loop spans 14 amino acids. Germline V gives CDR1 LNHNV, CDR2 YYDKDF (reference sequence). V lost 2 bases and J 4 bases, leaving 10 bases between the germline ends.

The chain employs TRBV7-2 and TRBJ2-5, with 9 bases identical to TRBD2. Germline V gives CDR1 SGHTA, CDR2 FQGNSA. The CDR3 has 16 amino acids. J lost 1 base, V lost 2 bases, and 5 bases had no gene match. This chain's CDR3 is CASSLMGGRAQETQYF. The CDR3 DNA reads as TGTGCCAGCAGCTTAATGGGCGGGAGGGCCCAAGAGACCCAGTACTTC.

This clonotype was found many times. The genes are TRBV7-2 and TRBJ2-1; D unclear. This CDR3 is built from 16 residues. The V and J ends lost 3 bases and 0 bases respectively, with 12 bases between them. Germline-derived CDR1 and CDR2 are SGHTA and FQGNSA. Here the CDR3 reads CASSFSDRSSYNEQFF. DNA of the CDR3: TGTGCCAGCAGCTTCTCGGATCGGAGCTCCTACAATGAGCAGTTCTTC.

The genes are TRBV20-1 and TRBJ2-3, with 10 bases matching TRBD2. This CDR3 is 15 amino acids long. With 1 base clipped from V and 5 bases from J, the junction kept 6 bases outside the gene matches. Germline values: CDR1 DFQATT, CDR2 SNEGSKA (reference sequence). CDR3 in amino acids: CSARASGRGGDTQYF. The CDR3 nucleotides are TGCAGTGCTAGAGCGAGCGGGAGGGGGGGAGATACGCAGTATTTT.

The chain carries TRBV5-3 and TRBJ2-5; D is unresolved. TRBV5-3 belongs to the ORF category, with a function that is uncertain. V was clipped by 8 bases and J by 0 bases, with 14 bases between them. This CDR3 has 14 amino acids. The CDR3 DNA reads as TGTGCCAGCAGCACCAAAGGGAACCAAGAGACCCAGTACTTC. Its translation is CASSTKGNQETQYF.